Detailed here is one T cell receptor (beta chain). The antigen is unknown. This sample was included in a study of shared clonotypes between healthy human individuals. Per the original methods: Quality scores were absent from the junction-only immunoSEQ sequences, so filtering differed. Libraries were prepared by immunoSEQ multiplex PCR; TCRdb keeps only in-frame clonotypes and omits some of them. That table furnishes V, J and clone size, whereas the DNA furnished D and trimming. Of some 500,000 clones listed, around 95% are singletons. Study results and limitations: Larger estimated richness was generally seen in naive subsets than in memory subsets. Deeper or shallower sequencing was expected to change how clonotypes are shared among donors. Non-shared clonotypes had lower generation probabilities than clonotypes shared by all four sorted-subset donors.

This CDR3 comprises 18 residues. The trim removed 3 bases at V and 0 bases at J, leaving 10 bases unmatched. Germline V lookup: CDR1 MNHNS, CDR2 SASEGT. This chain joins TRBV6-1 and TRBJ2-1; 8 bases are a match to TRBD1. The receptor was derived from a woman aged 25-40 years in good health. The sequenced sample was naive CD4+ T cells sorted from blood. Subset indicated: CD45RA+ positively selected. The CDR3 is CASSDGGRGLGSYNEQFF. The CDR3 DNA reads TGTGCCAGCAGTGACGGTGGCAGGGGGCTAGGCTCCTACAATGAGCAGTTCTTC.